One T cell receptor beta chain is described in this entry. V gave up 6 bases and J gave up 6 bases; unmatched junction bases: 14. CDR1 MNHNY and CDR2 SVGAGI come from the germline V gene (reference sequence). The CDR3 has 16 amino acids. Only in-frame clones appear in the TCRdb table, and some are missing; sequencing was by immunoSEQ multiplex PCR. The profile shows 71,000 or so clones, around 80% of them singletons. The sample originates from a study of OX40 agonist ivuxolimab in advanced cancers. Across the study: The patients received ivuxolimab by intravenous route every 2 weeks at 0.01 to 10 mg/kg. The dose-escalation cohort had hepatocellular carcinoma, melanoma, renal cell or head and neck cancer.

This sequence was found in an adult with an advanced solid tumor such as melanoma, head and neck, liver or kidney cancer. The specimen was CD4+ or CD8+ T cells sorted from blood, collected in a trial of the OX40 agonist ivuxolimab. The chain couples TRBV6-6 to TRBJ1-2; 9 bases fit TRBD1. The CDR3 DNA reads TGTGCCAGCAGCGATGGTTACAGGGGGCGACCCGATGGCTACACCTTC. Translating gives CASSDGYRGRPDGYTF.